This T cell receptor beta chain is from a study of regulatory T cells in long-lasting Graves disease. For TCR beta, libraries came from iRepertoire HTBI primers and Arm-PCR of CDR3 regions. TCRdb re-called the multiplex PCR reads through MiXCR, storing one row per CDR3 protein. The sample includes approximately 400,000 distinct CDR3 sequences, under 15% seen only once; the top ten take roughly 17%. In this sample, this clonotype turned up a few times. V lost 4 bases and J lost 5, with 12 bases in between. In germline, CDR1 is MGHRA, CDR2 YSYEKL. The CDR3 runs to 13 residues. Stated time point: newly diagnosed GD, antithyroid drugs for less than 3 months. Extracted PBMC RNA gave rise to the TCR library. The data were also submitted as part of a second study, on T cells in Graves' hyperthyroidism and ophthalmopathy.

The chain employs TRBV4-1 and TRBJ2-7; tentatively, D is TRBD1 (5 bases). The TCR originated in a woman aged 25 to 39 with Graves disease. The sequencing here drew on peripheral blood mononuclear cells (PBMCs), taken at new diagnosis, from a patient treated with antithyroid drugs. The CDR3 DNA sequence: TGCGCCAGCAGCCCGACAGTAGCTGACGAGCAGTACTTC. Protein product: CASSPTVADEQYF.